The clone carrying this TCR beta chain has only a few counts. Its antigen remains unknown. This record belongs to a study of regulatory T cells in long-lasting Graves disease. Relying on iRepertoire HTBI primers and Arm-PCR of CDR3 regions, the team built TCR beta libraries. From the multiplex PCR reads, TCRdb called clonotypes with MiXCR, one entry per CDR3 protein. The sample lists a few hundred thousand distinct CDR3 sequences, around a fifth occurring once. General study results and limits: With persistent disease, TRBV28, TRBJ1-2 and TRBJ2-5 were the favored segments.

As for time point: persistent/refractory GD, antithyroid drugs over 5 years with positive TRAb. PBMCs provided the RNA from which the TCR library was made. The source of the patients was an endocrinology department in Xi'an, China. This CDR3 comprises 15 residues. The V end lost 5 bases, the J end lost 1 base, and 15 bases lay between the germline ends. Germline CDR1 and CDR2: SGHVS and FQNEAQ. The input for sequencing was peripheral blood mononuclear cells (PBMCs), taken when the disease was refractory, from a patient treated with antithyroid drugs. This TCR was recovered from a female donor with Graves disease. The chain couples TRBV7-8 to TRBJ2-7; D is perhaps TRBD1 or TRBD2 (5 bases each). CDR3 DNA: TGTGCCAGCAGCCTGGGGGAACAGAGATCCTACGAGCAGTACTTC. Its translation is CASSLGEQRSYEQYF.